Listed below are T cell receptor beta chains from one sample, sequenced in a study of response to subunit inactivated influenza vaccine. MiXCR, run by TCRdb on the RT-PCR reads, gives a single entry per CDR3 protein. The table records approximately 520,000 distinct CDR3 sequences, approximately 15% of them present only once. This sample comprised CD4+ T cells sorted from PBMCs, obtained less than 25 months after vaccination. Source of these receptors: a man in his fifties or sixties who received an inactivated influenza vaccine. Each CDR3 is given with its conserved first and last residue. The order of the fields is clone size, V gene, J gene, D gene, CDR3 DNA, CDR3 protein. D genes are given only for firm matches. Clone size, where shown, is once, few, many, or a class for clones that have expanded.

few	TRBV3-1	TRBJ2-5	.	TGTGCCAGCAGCCACAGCTACCAAGAGACCCAGTACTTC	CASSHSYQETQYF
many	TRBV5-1	TRBJ2-1	.	TGCGCCAGCAGCTTGTCACAGGGACGGGATGAGCAGTTCTTC	CASSLSQGRDEQFF
.	TRBV20-1	TRBJ2-1	.	TGCAGTGCTAGCCGAGGTTACAATGAGCAGTTCTTC	CSASRGYNEQFF
few	TRBV6-5	TRBJ2-7	.	TGTGCCAGCAGTTACTCAGCCCAGATGAGGTACGAGCAGTACTTC	CASSYSAQMRYEQYF
few	TRBV6-1	TRBJ1-6	.	TGTGCCAGCAGTGAACAAGCTAATTCACCCCTCCACTTT	CASSEQANSPLHF
.	TRBV6-4	TRBJ2-3	TRBD2	TGTGCCAGCAGCCGTCCCCCGGGGCTAGCGGGGGGTAATGGAGATACGCAGTATTTT	CASSRPPGLAGGNGDTQYF
few	TRBV20-1	TRBJ1-2	.	TGCAGTGCTAGAGTTATTCGCCGGGACACGTACTATGGCTACACCTTC	CSARVIRRDTYYGYTF
.	TRBV7-3	TRBJ2-3	TRBD2	TGTGCCAGCAGCTTAAGGACTAGCGGGACGAGGAACACAGATACGCAGTATTTT	CASSLRTSGTRNTDTQYF
few	TRBV9	TRBJ2-1	.	TGTGCCAGCAGCGTAGATGGGACTCTTTCCTACAATGAGCAGTTCTTC	CASSVDGTLSYNEQFF
.	TRBV15	TRBJ2-2	TRBD1	TGTGCCACCAGCAGAGCCGGCCCGGGACAGGGGGCCGGGGAGCTGTTTTTT	CATSRAGPGQGAGELFF
.	TRBV18	TRBJ2-7	.	TGTGCCAGCTCACTCACTGAACGCTACGAGCAGTACTTC	CASSLTERYEQYF
.	TRBV7-2	TRBJ2-5	TRBD1	TGTGCCAGCAGCTCATCCGGGACAGGGCTAGAGACCCAGTACTTC	CASSSSGTGLETQYF
once	TRBV6-2/TRBV6-3	TRBJ1-3	.	TGTGCCAGCAGTGGAGTTGGAAACACCATATATTTT	CASSGVGNTIYF
few	TRBV28	TRBJ2-1	TRBD2	TGTGCCAGCAGACCTCCTGCCGGGGGGAATGAGCAGTTCTTC	CASRPPAGGNEQFF
few	TRBV6-2/TRBV6-3	TRBJ2-7	TRBD2	TGTGCCAGCAGTTCCCAGCTCGGCAGGGTCCCCCTTCGCGGGACTAGCGGGAATATCTACGAGCAGTACTTC	CASSSQLGRVPLRGTSGNIYEQYF
few	TRBV19	TRBJ1-5	.	TGTGCCAGTAAAGACAGGACCAATCAGCCCCAGCATTTT	CASKDRTNQPQHF
many	TRBV7-9	TRBJ1-4	TRBD1	TGTGCCAGCGGCTACAGGGGGCCTAATGAAAAACTGTTTTTT	CASGYRGPNEKLFF
few	TRBV7-8	TRBJ1-1	.	TGTGCCAGCAGCTCATGGGAGATCCGGACTGAAGCTTTCTTT	CASSSWEIRTEAFF
many	TRBV2	TRBJ1-4	.	TGTGCCAGCAGTGCCACCGGGATCCTCAAACTAGAAGAAAAACTGTTTTTT	CASSATGILKLEEKLFF
few	TRBV14	TRBJ2-1	TRBD1	TGTGCCAGCAGCCACCTCCTAGGACAGGGGGGCGATGAGCAGTTCTTC	CASSHLLGQGGDEQFF
few	TRBV11-2	TRBJ2-7	.	TGTGCCAGCAGCTTATTCCAGGGGCCCTTAGCCTACGAGCAGTACTTC	CASSLFQGPLAYEQYF
few	TRBV20-1	TRBJ2-1	TRBD2	TGCAGTGCTAGTACCGGGACTAGGGGTAATGAGCAGTTCTTC	CSASTGTRGNEQFF